Described below is a single T cell receptor (beta chain) sequence and its context. Its antigen remains unknown. Clones were sequenced by immunoSEQ multiplex PCR, and TCRdb holds only the in-frame ones, with some missing. Of around 120,000 clones listed, just under 80% are singletons. This record comes from a study of radiotherapy plus CTLA-4 blockade in lung cancer. At the level of the study: With roughly a third of patients having disease control, objective responses were seen in about 17%. Notes on the study in general: Radiotherapy with ipilimumab was followed by blood expansion of tumor-derived clones.

CTLA-4 blockade with ipilimumab, together with focal radiation, was given to patients with chemo-refractory metastatic non-small-cell lung cancer. Sequencing was performed on peripheral blood, taken from a patient treated with radiotherapy plus ipilimumab. The source of this sequence is a human donor with non-small cell lung cancer who had a partial response to radiotherapy plus ipilimumab.

Here the CDR3 DNA reads TGTGCCAGCAGCTTGGTTGACAGGGACGTTTATGGCTACACCTTC. It yields the protein CASSLVDRDVYGYTF. The chain carries TRBV5-5 and TRBJ1-2, with 7 bases matching TRBD1. V lost 0 bases to trimming and J lost 5 bases; unmatched junction nucleotides: 7. This CDR3 comprises 15 residues. Germline CDR1 reads SGHKS; CDR2 reads YYEKEE (reference sequence).